Listed here are 20 T cell receptor beta chains from one sample, sequenced in a study of T cells in Graves' hyperthyroidism and ophthalmopathy. RNA transcripts were the template for amplifying TCR beta CDR3 regions. HTBI primers were employed in a first-round RT-PCR of the TCR CDR3. TCRdb re-derived calls from the multiplex PCR reads in MiXCR, one entry per CDR3 protein. This table holds 530,000 or so distinct CDR3 sequences, roughly 18% found once. Sequencing input: blood. The source is a woman in her late teens or twenties with Graves' ophthalmopathy.

There are many counts of this clonotype. The chain joins TRBV18 to TRBJ1-1; TRBD1 matches 10 bases. With V trimmed by 6 bases and J by 1 base, 11 bases remained unmatched. The CDR3 is 17 residues long. Germline loops: CDR1 KGHSH, CDR2 LQKENI. The DNA for the CDR3 is TGTGCCAGCTCGCAACTTATCCGGGACAGGGGGAACACTGAAGCTTTCTTT. Translation gives CASSQLIRDRGNTEAFF. Supplemented by reference TRBV18 and TRBJ1-1, the full variable domain reads NAGVMQNPRHLVRRRGQEARLRCSPMKGHSHVYWYRQLPEEGLKFMVYLQKENIIDESGMPKERFSAEFPKEGPSILRIQQVVRGDSAAYFCASSQLIRDRGNTEAFFGQGTRLTVV.

This clonotype was seen at least ten times. The CDR3 sequence: CASSTRGSGANVLTF. The CDR3, as DNA: TGTGCCAGCAGTACTCGGGGTTCTGGGGCCAACGTCCTGACTTTC. The chain is built from TRBV6-2 or TRBV6-3 and TRBJ2-6, with a possible D match to TRBD2 (5 bases). The ends were cut back, 5 bases at V and 1 base at J, with 9 bases in the middle. Per germline, CDR1 MNHEY and CDR2 SVGEGT. The CDR3 extends over 15 amino acids.

In regard to this clonotype: The junction departs from germline at one end; a sequencing error may be responsible. This chain uses TRBV11-2 with TRBJ2-7; tentative D call: TRBD2 (6 bases). Germline lookup yields CDR1 SGHAT and CDR2 FQNNGV. This CDR3 contains 16 residues. CDR3 bases: TGTGCCAGCAGCCTAGATTCTCGGGAGTGGATCTACGAGCAGTACTTC. It is translated as CASSLDSREWIYEQYF.

The chain joins TRBV6-1 to TRBJ2-1; D is perhaps TRBD2 (6 bases). Trimming took 7 bases from V and 3 from J, leaving 13 bases between them. The CDR3 is made up of 14 amino acids. Germline values: CDR1 MNHNS, CDR2 SASEGT. CDR3 coding DNA: TGTGCCAGCAAGGGAGGCGGGCGCTACAATGAGCAGTTCTTC. This sequence encodes CASKGGGRYNEQFF.

This chain joins TRBV27 and TRBJ1-5; D is ambiguous. The germline V and J ends were trimmed by 5 bases and 3 bases, with 5 bases remaining between them. From germline, CDR1 is MNHEY and CDR2 SMNVEV (reference sequence). This CDR3 spans 12 amino acids. The CDR3 DNA follows: TGTGCCAGCAGTCTGATCAATCAGCCCCAGCATTTT. Protein product: CASSLINQPQHF.

With respect to this clonotype: Compared with germline, one end of the junction differs, possibly owing to a read error. V usage is TRBV10-3 and J usage is TRBJ1-5; no definite D call. Germline V gives CDR1 ENHRY, CDR2 SYGVKD. This CDR3 contains 16 residues. CDR3 DNA sequence: TGTGCCATCAGTCCTTCTGCCCTCGACGATGTCCAGCCCCTGCATTTT. It is translated as CAISPSALDDVQPLHF.

This clonotype has more than one count but fewer than ten. The J gene is TRBJ2-1, the V gene TRBV5-5, with TRBD2 matching 10 bases. Trimming took 7 bases from V and 4 from J; bases not matched to a gene: 5. The CDR3 spans 14 residues. Germline V gene sequence: CDR1 SGHKS, CDR2 YYEKEE (reference sequence). In nucleotides, the CDR3 is TGTGCCAGCCTACTAGCGGGGATATACAATGAGCAGTTCTTC. This encodes CASLLAGIYNEQFF.

The chain uses TRBV5-1 and TRBJ2-2, with 7 bases aligning to TRBD2. Germline V CDR1 and CDR2: SGHRS, YFSETQ. The CDR3 extends over 15 amino acids. Trimming cost V 4 bases and J 7 bases; bases outside gene matches: 10. This CDR3 reads CASSPRRGEIGELFF. DNA of the CDR3: TGCGCCAGCAGCCCGCGTCGGGGGGAAATCGGGGAGCTGTTTTTT. Complete variable domain (other parts from reference TRBV5-1 and TRBJ2-2): KAGVTQTPRYLIKTRGQQVTLSCSPISGHRSVSWYQQTPGQGLQFLFEYFSETQRNKGNFPGRFSGRQFSNSRSEMNVSTLELGDSALYLCASSPRRGEIGELFFGEGSRLTVL.

This sequence joins TRBV6-1 and TRBJ1-1, with D possibly matching TRBD1 (6 bases). CDR3 length: 11 amino acids. Germline CDR1 MNHNS, CDR2 SASEGT. In nucleotides, the CDR3 is TGTGCTACCAGGGGGAACACTGAAGCTTTCTTT. Protein: CATRGNTEAFF.

The chain combines TRBV13 with TRBJ2-7, with TRBD2 matching over 9 bases. The CDR3 length is 14 residues. The trim removed 5 bases at V and 3 bases at J, leaving 5 bases unmatched. Germline values: CDR1 PRHDT, CDR2 FYEKMQ (reference sequence). The CDR3 region is CASSTTTSGYEQYF. The CDR3 bases are TGTGCCAGCAGCACAACGACTAGCGGCTACGAGCAGTACTTC.

There are many counts of this clonotype. This sequence joins TRBV7-9 and TRBJ1-4; a weak D match, TRBD1 (5 bases). Germline V gene lookup returns CDR1 SEHNR and CDR2 FQNEAQ (reference sequence). CDR3 length equals 17 residues. V lost 5 bases, J lost 8 bases, and 24 bases lay in between. The DNA of the CDR3 is TGTGCCAGCAGCCCTCCCCCGGTGAGGGGCTCGGCGGAAAAACTGTTTTTT. Translated, it gives CASSPPPVRGSAEKLFF.

This clonotype occurred many times. The rearrangement links TRBV6-2 or TRBV6-3 to TRBJ2-7, with D possibly TRBD2 on 6 matching bases. The V end was cut by 2 bases, the J end by 1 base, with 6 bases between. The CDR3 runs to 13 residues. The germline CDR1 and CDR2 sequences are MNHEY and SVGEGT. CDR3 loop: CASSYAGSYEQYF. The CDR3 DNA reads TGTGCCAGCAGTTACGCGGGATCCTACGAGCAGTACTTC.

In this sample, this clonotype turned up many times. The chain joins TRBV3-1 to TRBJ1-2; D is possibly TRBD1 (5 bases). CDR3 length equals 14 residues. Per germline, CDR1 LGHDT and CDR2 YNNKEL (reference sequence). Trimming left V 2 bases short and J 4 bases short, with 11 bases between. The CDR3 loop reads CASSQRAGPYGYTF. CDR3 nucleotides: TGTGCCAGCAGCCAACGGGCAGGGCCCTATGGCTACACCTTC.

The chain joins TRBV24-1 to TRBJ2-2, with 8 nucleotides matching TRBD2. There are 18 residues in the CDR3. In germline, CDR1 is KGHDR, CDR2 SFDVKD. J gave up 1 base and V 3 bases, and 9 bases lay outside the gene matches. The CDR3 protein is CATSDPRGGTMNTGELFF. CDR3 DNA sequence: TGTGCCACCAGTGATCCCCGCGGGGGGACGATGAACACCGGGGAGCTGTTTTTT.

This chain uses TRBV6-1 with TRBJ1-4, with TRBD1 identical over 9 bases. J lost 1 base, V lost 8 bases, and 2 bases had no gene match. Germline CDR1 MNHNS, CDR2 SASEGT. The CDR3 totals 14 residues. The CDR3 protein is CASADRGTNEKLFF. CDR3 sequence (DNA): TGTGCCAGCGCGGACAGGGGAACTAATGAAAAACTGTTTTTT.

Concerning this clonotype: A much larger clone differs by one base, so this may be a read error. The chain employs TRBV11-2 and TRBJ2-7; TRBD2 matches 7 bases. V was pared by 6 bases and J by 1 base, with 3 bases of the junction left unmatched. The CDR3 has 13 residues. The germline CDR1 and CDR2 sequences are SGHAT and FQNNGV. CDR3 in DNA: TGTGCCAGCAGGTTACTAGCGTCCTACGAGCAGTACTTC. This gives the protein CASRLLASYEQYF.

The sample holds a few counts of this clonotype. The chain recombines TRBV4-1 with TRBJ2-1; TRBD2 matches 8 bases. The germline gives CDR1 MGHRA, CDR2 YSYEKL. The CDR3 extends over 17 amino acids. J gave up 3 bases and V 0 bases, and 7 bases lay outside the gene matches. Here the CDR3 reads CASSQDGAGGLYNEQFF. CDR3 bases: TGCGCCAGCAGCCAAGATGGGGCGGGAGGCCTCTACAATGAGCAGTTCTTC.

This clonotype has a count of ten or more. The V and J genes are TRBV5-1 and TRBJ2-1; D is unresolved. The CDR3 has 16 amino acids. The V gene's germline CDR1 is SGHRS and CDR2 YFSETQ. Deletions cut 0 bases from V and 5 bases from J, with 15 bases between. The CDR3 sequence: CASSLVGGTFHNEQFF. In nucleotides, the CDR3 is TGCGCCAGCAGCTTGGTCGGTGGAACCTTTCACAATGAGCAGTTCTTC.

This clonotype appeared a few times. This chain connects TRBV12-3 or TRBV12-4 to TRBJ2-7, with D possibly TRBD1 on 6 matching bases. V lost 4 bases, J lost 3 bases, and 13 bases lay in between. The CDR3 totals 14 residues. CDR3 nucleotide sequence: TGTGCCAGCAGTTGGGACATCTCCTTCTACGAGCAGTACTTC. This gives the protein CASSWDISFYEQYF.

This clonotype occurred many times. The junction shows a germline mismatch at one end, possibly a read error. The CDR3 bases are TGTGCCAGCAGCACAAGACCAGACACGCAGTATTTT. As protein: CASSTRPDTQYF. The chain couples TRBV7-9 to TRBJ2-3, with D uncertain. The CDR3 is made up of 12 amino acids. Germline loops: CDR1 SEHNR, CDR2 FQNEAQ (reference sequence).